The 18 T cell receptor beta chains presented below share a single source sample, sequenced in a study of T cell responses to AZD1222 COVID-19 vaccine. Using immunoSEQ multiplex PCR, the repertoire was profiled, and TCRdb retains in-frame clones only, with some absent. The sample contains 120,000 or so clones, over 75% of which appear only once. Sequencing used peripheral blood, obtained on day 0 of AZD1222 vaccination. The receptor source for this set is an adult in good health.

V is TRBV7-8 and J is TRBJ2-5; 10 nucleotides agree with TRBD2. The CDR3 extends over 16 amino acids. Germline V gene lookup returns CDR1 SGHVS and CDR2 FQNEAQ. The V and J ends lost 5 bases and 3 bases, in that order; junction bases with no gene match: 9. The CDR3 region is CASSVGISGGKETQYF. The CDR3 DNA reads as TGTGCCAGCAGCGTCGGCATTAGCGGGGGGAAAGAGACCCAGTACTTC. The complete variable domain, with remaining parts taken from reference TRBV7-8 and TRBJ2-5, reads GAGVSQSPRYKVAKRGQDVALRCDPISGHVSLFWYQQALGQGPEFLTYFQNEAQLDKSGLPSDRFFAERPEGSVSTLKIQRTQQEDSAVYLCASSVGISGGKETQYFGPGTRLLVL.

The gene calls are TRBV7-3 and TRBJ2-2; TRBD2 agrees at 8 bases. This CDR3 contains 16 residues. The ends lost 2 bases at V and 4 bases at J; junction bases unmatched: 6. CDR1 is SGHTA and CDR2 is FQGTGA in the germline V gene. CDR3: CASSLLAGGGTGELFF. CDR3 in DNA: TGTGCCAGCAGCTTACTTGCGGGGGGTGGCACCGGGGAGCTGTTTTTT.

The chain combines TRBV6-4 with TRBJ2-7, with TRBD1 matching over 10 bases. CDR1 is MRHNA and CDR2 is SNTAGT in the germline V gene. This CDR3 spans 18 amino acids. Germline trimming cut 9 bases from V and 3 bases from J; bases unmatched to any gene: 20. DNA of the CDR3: TGTGCCAGAAACATAATTTGTCCGGGACAGGGGAACAACTACGAGCAGTACTTC. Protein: CARNIICPGQGNNYEQYF.

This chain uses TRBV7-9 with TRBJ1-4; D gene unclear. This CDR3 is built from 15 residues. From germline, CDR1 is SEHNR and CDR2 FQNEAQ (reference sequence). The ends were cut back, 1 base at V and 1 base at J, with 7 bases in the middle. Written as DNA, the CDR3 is TGTGCCAGCAGCTTAGTTTCGGGAACTAATGAAAAACTGTTTTTT. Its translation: CASSLVSGTNEKLFF.

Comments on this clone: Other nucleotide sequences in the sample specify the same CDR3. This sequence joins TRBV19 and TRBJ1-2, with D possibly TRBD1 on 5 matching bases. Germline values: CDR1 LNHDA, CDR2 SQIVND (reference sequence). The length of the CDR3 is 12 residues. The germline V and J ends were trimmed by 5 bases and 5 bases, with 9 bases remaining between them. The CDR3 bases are TGTGCCAGTAGTCTCGGGGGTTATGGCTACACCTTC. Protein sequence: CASSLGGYGYTF. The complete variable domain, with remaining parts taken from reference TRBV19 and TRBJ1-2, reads DGGITQSPKYLFRKEGQNVTLSCEQNLNHDAMYWYRQDPGQGLRLIYYSQIVNDFQKGDIAEGYSVSREKKESFPLTVTSAQKNPTAFYLCASSLGGYGYTFGSGTRLTVV.

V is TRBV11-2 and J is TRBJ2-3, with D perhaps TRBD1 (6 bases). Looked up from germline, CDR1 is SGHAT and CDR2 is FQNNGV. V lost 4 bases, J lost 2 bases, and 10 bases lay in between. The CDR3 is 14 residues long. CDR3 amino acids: CASSSRQVTDTQYF. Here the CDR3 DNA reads TGTGCCAGCAGCTCCAGACAGGTCACAGATACGCAGTATTTT.

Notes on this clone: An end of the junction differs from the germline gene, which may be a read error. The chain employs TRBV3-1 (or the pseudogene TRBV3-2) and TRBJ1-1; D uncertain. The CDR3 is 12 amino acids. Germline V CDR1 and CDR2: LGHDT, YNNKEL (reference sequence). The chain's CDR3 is CASSQDSRRPNF. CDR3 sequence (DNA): TGTGCCAGCAGCCAAGATTCTCGGCGGCCTAACTTT.

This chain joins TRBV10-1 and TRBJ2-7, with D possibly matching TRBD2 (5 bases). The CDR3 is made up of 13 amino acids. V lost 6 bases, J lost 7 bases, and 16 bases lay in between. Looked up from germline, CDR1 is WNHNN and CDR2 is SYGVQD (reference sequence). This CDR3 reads CASSEDSYGEQYF. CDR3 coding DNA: TGCGCCAGCAGCGAGGACTCTTATGGGGAGCAGTACTTC.

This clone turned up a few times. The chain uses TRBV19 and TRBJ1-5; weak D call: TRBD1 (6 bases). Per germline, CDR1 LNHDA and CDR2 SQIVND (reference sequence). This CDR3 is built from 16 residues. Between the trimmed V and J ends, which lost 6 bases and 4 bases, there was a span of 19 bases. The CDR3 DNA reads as TGTGCCAGTAGGGAGGGGGACCCAAGCCGGAATCAGCCCCAGCATTTT. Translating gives CASREGDPSRNQPQHF.

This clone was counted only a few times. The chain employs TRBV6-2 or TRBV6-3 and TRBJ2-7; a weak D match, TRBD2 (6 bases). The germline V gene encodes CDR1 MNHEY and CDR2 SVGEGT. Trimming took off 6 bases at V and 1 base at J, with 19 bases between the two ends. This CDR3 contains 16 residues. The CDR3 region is CASSPPRGGESYEQYF. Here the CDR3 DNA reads TGTGCCAGCAGCCCACCCCGGGGCGGGGAATCCTACGAGCAGTACTTC.

The CDR3 sequence is CASSFNGNQPQHF. For the CDR3, the DNA is TGTGCCAGCAGCTTCAACGGCAATCAGCCCCAGCATTTT. The J gene is TRBJ1-5, the V gene TRBV7-2; no clear D. Germline loops: CDR1 SGHTA, CDR2 FQGNSA. The CDR3 consists of 13 residues. V lost 3 bases to trimming and J lost 2 bases, with 5 bases between them.

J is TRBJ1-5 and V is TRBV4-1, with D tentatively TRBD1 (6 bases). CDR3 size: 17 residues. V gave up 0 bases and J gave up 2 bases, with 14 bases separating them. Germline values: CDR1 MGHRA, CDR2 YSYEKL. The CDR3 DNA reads TGCGCCAGCAGCCAAGAAACTCAGGGGAAAGGCAATCAGCCCCAGCATTTT. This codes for CASSQETQGKGNQPQHF.

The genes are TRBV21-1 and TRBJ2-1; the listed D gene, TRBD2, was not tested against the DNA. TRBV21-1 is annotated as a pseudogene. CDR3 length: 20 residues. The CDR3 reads CASSKAGQGPTSGTYNEQFF. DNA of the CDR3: TGTGCCAGCAGCAAAGCGGGACAGGGGCCTACTAGCGGGACCTACAATGAGCAGTTCTTC.

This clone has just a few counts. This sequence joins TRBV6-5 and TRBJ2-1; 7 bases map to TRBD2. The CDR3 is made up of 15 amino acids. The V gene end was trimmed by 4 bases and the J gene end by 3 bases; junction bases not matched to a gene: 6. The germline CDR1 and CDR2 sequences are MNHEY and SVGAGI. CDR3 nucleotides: TGTGCCAGCAGTTCCACTGGCGGGAGCTACAATGAGCAGTTCTTC. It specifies CASSSTGGSYNEQFF.

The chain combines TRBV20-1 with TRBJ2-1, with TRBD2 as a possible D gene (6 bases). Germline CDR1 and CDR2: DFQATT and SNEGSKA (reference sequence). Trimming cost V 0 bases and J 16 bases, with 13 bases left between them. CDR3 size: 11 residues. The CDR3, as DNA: TGCAGTGCTAGAGAATTCGGGACTTCATTCTTC. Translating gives CSAREFGTSFF.

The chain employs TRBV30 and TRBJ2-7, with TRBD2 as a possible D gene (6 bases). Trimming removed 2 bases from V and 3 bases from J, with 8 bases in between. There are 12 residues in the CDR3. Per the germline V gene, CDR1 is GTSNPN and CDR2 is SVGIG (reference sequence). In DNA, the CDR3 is TGTGCCTGGAGTACGGGGGTCTACGAGCAGTACTTC. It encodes CAWSTGVYEQYF.

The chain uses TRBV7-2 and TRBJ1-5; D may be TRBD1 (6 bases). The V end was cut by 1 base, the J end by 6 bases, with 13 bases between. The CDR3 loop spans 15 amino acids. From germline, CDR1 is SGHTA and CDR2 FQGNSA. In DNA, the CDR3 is TGTGCCAGCAGCTTAGTTCGAGGGGGGAGTCAGCCCCAGCATTTT. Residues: CASSLVRGGSQPQHF.

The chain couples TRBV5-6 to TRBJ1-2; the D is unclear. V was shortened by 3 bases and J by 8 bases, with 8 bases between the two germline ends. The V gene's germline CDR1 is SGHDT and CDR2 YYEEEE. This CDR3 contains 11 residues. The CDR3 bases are TGTGCCAGCAGCTCGGGAGGAGGCTACACCTTC. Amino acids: CASSSGGGYTF.